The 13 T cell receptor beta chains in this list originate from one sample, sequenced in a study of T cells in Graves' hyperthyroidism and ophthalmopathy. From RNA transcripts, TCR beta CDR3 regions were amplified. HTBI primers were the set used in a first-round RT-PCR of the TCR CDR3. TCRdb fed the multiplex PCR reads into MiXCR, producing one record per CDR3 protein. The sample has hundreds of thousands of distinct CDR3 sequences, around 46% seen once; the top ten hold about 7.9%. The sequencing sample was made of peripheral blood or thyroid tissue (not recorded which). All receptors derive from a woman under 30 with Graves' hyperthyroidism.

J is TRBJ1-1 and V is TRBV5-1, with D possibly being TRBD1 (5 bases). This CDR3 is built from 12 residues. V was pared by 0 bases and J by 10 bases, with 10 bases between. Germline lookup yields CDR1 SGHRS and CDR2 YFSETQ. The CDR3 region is CASSLDQGRAFF. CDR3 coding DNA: TGCGCCAGCAGCTTGGACCAGGGTAGAGCTTTCTTT.

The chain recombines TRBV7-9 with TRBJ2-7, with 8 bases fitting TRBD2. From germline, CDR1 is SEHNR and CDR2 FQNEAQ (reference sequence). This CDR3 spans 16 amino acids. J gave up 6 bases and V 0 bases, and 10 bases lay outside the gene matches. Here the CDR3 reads CASSLAKREKFREQYF. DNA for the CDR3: TGTGCCAGCAGCTTAGCGAAGCGGGAGAAGTTTCGCGAGCAGTACTTC.

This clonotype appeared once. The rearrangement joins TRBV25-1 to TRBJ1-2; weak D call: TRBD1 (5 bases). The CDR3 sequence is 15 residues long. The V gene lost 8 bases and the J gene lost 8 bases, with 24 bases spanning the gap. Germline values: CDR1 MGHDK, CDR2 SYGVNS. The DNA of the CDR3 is TGTGCCAGCTCACCCACCGGGGGGGTTGGAAAAGGCTACACCTTC. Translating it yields CASSPTGGVGKGYTF.

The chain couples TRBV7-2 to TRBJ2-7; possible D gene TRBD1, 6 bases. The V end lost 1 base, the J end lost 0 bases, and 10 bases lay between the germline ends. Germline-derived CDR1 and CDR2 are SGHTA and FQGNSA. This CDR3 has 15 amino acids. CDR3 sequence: CASSLDVGGSYEQYF. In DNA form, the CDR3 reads TGTGCCAGCAGCTTAGACGTAGGGGGCTCCTACGAGCAGTACTTC. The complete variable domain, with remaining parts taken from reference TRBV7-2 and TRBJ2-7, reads GAGVSQSPSNKVTEKGKDVELRCDPISGHTALYWYRQSLGQGLEFLIYFQGNSAPDKSGLPSDRFSAERTGGSVSTLTIQRTQQEDSAVYLCASSLDVGGSYEQYFGPGTRLTVT.

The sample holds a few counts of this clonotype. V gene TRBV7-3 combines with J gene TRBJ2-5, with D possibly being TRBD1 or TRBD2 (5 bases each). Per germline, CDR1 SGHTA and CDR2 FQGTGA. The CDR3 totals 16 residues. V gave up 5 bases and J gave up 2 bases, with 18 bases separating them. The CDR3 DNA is TGTGCCAGCAGCCTCGTCCCGGGGCTGAGTCAAGAGACCCAGTACTTC. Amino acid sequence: CASSLVPGLSQETQYF.

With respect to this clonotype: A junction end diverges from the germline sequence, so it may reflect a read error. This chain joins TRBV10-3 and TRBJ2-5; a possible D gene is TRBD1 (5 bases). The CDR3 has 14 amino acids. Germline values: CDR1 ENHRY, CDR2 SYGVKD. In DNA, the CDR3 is TGTGCCAGCAGTCCCCAGGGTTTGACAGAGACCCAGTACTTC. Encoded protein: CASSPQGLTETQYF.

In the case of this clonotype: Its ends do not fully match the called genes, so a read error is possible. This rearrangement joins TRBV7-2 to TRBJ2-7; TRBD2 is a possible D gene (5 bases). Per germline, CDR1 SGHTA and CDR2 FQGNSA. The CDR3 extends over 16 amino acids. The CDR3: CASSQSPGSHTYEQYF. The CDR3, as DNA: TGCGCCAGCAGCCAGTCTCCGGGGTCGCATACCTACGAGCAGTACTTC.

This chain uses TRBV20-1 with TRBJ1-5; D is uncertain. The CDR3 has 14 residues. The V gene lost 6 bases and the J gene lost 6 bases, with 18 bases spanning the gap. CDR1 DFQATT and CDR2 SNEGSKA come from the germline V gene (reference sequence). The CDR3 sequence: CSAGRLADGQPQHF. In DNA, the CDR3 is TGCAGTGCCGGGCGACTAGCGGACGGTCAGCCCCAGCATTTT.

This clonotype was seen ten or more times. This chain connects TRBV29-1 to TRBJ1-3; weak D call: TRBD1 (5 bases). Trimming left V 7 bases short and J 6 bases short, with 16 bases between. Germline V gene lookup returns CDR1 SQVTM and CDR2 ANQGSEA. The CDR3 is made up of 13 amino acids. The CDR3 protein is CSASRGGENTIYF. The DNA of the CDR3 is TGCAGCGCCTCCCGGGGAGGGGAAAACACCATATATTTT.

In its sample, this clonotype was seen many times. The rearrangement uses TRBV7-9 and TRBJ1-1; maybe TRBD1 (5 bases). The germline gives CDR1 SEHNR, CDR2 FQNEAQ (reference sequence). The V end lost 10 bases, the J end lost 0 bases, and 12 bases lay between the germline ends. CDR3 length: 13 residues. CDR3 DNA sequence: TGTGCCACCAGGGAGGTCATGAACACTGAAGCTTTCTTT. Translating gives CATREVMNTEAFF.

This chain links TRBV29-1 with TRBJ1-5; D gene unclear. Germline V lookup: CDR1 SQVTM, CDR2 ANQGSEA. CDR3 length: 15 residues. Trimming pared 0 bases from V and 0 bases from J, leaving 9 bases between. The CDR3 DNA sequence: TGCAGCGTTGAAGATGGGGTCTTTAGCAATCAGCCCCAGCATTTT. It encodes CSVEDGVFSNQPQHF.

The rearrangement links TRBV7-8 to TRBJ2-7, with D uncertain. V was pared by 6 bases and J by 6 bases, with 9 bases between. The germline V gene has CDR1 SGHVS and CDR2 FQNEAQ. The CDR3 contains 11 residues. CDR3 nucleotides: TGTGCCAGCAGTGCCCCAATCGAGCAGTACTTC. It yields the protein CASSAPIEQYF.

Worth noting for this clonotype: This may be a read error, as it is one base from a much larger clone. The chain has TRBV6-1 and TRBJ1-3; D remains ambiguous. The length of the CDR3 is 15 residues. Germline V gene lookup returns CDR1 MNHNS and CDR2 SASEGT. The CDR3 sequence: CAISDLSDSGNTIYF. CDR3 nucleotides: TGTGCCATCAGTGATTTGTCCGACTCTGGAAACACCATATATTTT.